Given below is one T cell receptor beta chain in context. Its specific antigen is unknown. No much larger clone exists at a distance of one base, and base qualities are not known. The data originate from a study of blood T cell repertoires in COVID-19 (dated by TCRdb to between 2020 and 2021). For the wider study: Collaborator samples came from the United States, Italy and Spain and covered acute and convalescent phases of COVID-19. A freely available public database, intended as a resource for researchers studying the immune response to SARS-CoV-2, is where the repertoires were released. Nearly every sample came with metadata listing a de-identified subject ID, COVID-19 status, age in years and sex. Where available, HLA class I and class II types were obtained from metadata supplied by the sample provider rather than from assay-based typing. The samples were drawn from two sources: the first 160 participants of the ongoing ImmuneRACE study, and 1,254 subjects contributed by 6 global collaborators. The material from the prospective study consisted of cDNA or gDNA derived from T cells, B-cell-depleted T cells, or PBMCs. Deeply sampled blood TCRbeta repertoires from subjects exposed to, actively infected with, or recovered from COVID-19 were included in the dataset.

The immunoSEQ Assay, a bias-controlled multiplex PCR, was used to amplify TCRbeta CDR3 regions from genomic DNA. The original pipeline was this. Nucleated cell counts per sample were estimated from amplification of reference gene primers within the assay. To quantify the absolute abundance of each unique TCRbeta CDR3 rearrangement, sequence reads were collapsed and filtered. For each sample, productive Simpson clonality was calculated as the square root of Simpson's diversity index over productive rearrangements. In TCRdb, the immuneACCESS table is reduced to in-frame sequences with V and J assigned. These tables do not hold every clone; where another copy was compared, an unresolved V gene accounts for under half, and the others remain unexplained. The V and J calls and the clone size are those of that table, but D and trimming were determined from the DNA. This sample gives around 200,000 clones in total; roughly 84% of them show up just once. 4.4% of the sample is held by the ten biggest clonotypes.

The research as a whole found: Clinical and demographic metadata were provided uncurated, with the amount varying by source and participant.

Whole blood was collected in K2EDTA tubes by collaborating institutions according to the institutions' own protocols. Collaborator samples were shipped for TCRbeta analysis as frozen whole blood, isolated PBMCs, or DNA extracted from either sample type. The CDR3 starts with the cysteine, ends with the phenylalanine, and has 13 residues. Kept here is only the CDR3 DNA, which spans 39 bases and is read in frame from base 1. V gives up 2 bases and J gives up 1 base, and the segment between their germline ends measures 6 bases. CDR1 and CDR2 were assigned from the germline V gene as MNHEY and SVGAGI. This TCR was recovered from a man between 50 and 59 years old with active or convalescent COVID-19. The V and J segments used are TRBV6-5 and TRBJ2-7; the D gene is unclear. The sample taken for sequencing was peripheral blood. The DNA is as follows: TGTGCCAGCAGTTACGGCCCATCCTACGAGCAGTACTTC. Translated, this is CASSYGPSYEQYF.